These 9 T cell receptor beta chains share one sample of origin, sequenced in a study of radiotherapy plus CTLA-4 blockade in lung cancer. This table comes from immunoSEQ multiplex PCR, and its TCRdb copy is limited to in-frame clones, with some not included. The sample holds about 43,000 clones, about two thirds seen once. This specimen consisted of peripheral blood, obtained from a patient treated with radiotherapy plus ipilimumab. All receptors derive from a human donor with non-small cell lung cancer who had a partial response to radiotherapy plus ipilimumab.

This chain connects TRBV6-1 to TRBJ2-7; 10 positions match TRBD2. V was clipped by 8 bases and J by 5 bases; unmatched bases: 12. Germline CDR1 MNHNS, CDR2 SASEGT. This CDR3 spans 15 amino acids. In DNA, the CDR3 is TGTGCCAGCGAAGAGGGTCCGCTAGCGGGAGACGAGCAGTACTTC. It specifies CASEEGPLAGDEQYF.

The chain carries TRBV19 and TRBJ2-3, with D possibly being TRBD2 (6 bases). Trimming pared 3 bases from V and 10 bases from J, leaving 11 bases between. The CDR3 is 12 residues long. Germline CDR1 reads LNHDA; CDR2 reads SQIVND (reference sequence). The DNA for the CDR3 is TGTGCCAGTAGTATTCTGGGGGAGGCGCAGTATTTT. This sequence encodes CASSILGEAQYF.

V gene TRBV11-3 combines with J gene TRBJ2-3; perhaps TRBD1 as D (5 bases). V was pared by 4 bases and J by 1 base, with 15 bases between. The CDR3 length is 16 residues. Germline CDR1 SGHNT, CDR2 YENEEA. The DNA for the CDR3 is TGTGCCAGCAGCTCTAACCGTGTAGGGGGCACAGATACGCAGTATTTT. Translating it yields CASSSNRVGGTDTQYF.

This clone turned up a few times. The rearrangement uses TRBV5-1 and TRBJ2-2; TRBD2 is a possible D gene (6 bases). CDR3 length: 15 amino acids. CDR1 is SGHRS, CDR2 YFSETQ, per germline. With 1 base removed from V and 4 bases from J, the gap between germline ends came to 11 bases. The DNA for the CDR3 is TGCGCCAGCAGCTTGATTGCGGGGTCCACCGGGGAGCTGTTTTTT. Protein sequence: CASSLIAGSTGELFF.

The chain combines TRBV6-6 with TRBJ1-1, with 8 bases that match TRBD1. CDR1 and CDR2 from the germline V gene are MNHNY and SVGAGI (reference sequence). The J segment lost 11 bases and the V segment lost 7 bases, leaving 15 bases of the junction unmatched. The CDR3 spans 14 residues. The CDR3 protein is CASNPGRQGAAAFF. The CDR3 region has the DNA TGTGCCAGCAATCCGGGACGGCAGGGGGCAGCGGCTTTCTTT.

This clone was detected only a few times. The J gene is TRBJ1-2, the V gene TRBV30; TRBD1 matches 8 bases. The V gene end was trimmed by 4 bases and the J gene end by 8 bases; junction bases not matched to a gene: 12. The CDR3 covers 14 residues. Germline assignment: CDR1 GTSNPN and CDR2 SVGIG (reference sequence). In nucleotides, the CDR3 is TGTGCCTGGAATCGAAGGGACAGGTACAGCGGCTACACCTTC. Protein: CAWNRRDRYSGYTF.

This chain connects TRBV25-1 to TRBJ2-5; 13 positions match TRBD2. CDR1 and CDR2 from the germline V gene are MGHDK and SYGVNS. After removal of 6 bases from V and 4 bases from J, the junction contained 8 bases not matched to a gene. This CDR3 has 16 amino acids. The CDR3 loop is CASSLGLAGKSETQYF. DNA for the CDR3: TGTGCCAGCAGCTTGGGACTAGCGGGAAAGTCAGAGACCCAGTACTTC. Supplemented by reference TRBV25-1 and TRBJ2-5, the full variable domain reads EADIYQTPRYLVIGTGKKITLECSQTMGHDKMYWYQQDPGMELHLIHYSYGVNSTEKGDLSSESTVSRIRTEHFPLTLESARPSHTSQYLCASSLGLAGKSETQYFGPGTRLLVL.

The chain combines TRBV6-6 with TRBJ2-5; no clear D. The tail of the sequence fits TRBJ2-7 better, so the J call may be wrong. The germline CDR1 and CDR2 sequences are MNHNY and SVGAGI (reference sequence). CDR3 length: 16 residues. The CDR3 loop reads CASSPRAGPIPYEQYF. For the CDR3, the DNA is TGTGCCAGCAGCCCTCGTGCAGGCCCCATCCCCTACGAGCAGTACTTC.

This clone was picked up one time. The chain employs TRBV6-6 and TRBJ2-6; TRBD1 matches at 7 bases. CDR1 and CDR2 (germline): MNHNY, SVGAGI (reference sequence). Trimming removed 6 bases from V and 4 bases from J; junction bases left unmatched: 9. The CDR3 length is 16 residues. Here the CDR3 reads CASSRQGKKGANVLTF. CDR3 bases: TGTGCCAGCAGCCGACAGGGAAAGAAAGGGGCCAACGTCCTGACTTTC.